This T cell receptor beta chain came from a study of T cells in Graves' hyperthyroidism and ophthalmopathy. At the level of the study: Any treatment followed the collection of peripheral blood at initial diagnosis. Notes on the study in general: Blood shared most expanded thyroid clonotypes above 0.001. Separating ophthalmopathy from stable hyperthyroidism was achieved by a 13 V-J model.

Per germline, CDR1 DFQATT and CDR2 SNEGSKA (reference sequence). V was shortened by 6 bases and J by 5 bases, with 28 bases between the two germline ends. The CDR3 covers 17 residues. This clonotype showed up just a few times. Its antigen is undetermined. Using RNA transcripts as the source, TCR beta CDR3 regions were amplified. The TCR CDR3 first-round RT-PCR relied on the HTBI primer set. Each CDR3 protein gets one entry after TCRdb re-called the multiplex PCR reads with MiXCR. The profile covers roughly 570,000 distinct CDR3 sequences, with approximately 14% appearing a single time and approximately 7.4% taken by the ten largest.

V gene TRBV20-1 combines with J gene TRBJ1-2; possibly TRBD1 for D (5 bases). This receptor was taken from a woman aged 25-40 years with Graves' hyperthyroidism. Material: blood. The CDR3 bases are TGCAGTGCCCGGCCCCCTTCGGGGCTAAGTTTTGTGTATGGCTACACCTTC. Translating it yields CSARPPSGLSFVYGYTF.